These 7 T cell receptor beta chains were all obtained from the same sample, sequenced in a study of early T cells in non-severe SARS-CoV-2 infection. TCRdb processed the 5' RACE reads anew with MiXCR; each CDR3 protein has one entry. This repertoire shows 55,000 to 70,000 distinct CDR3 sequences, around an eighth found once; its top ten account for approximately 4.8%. The sequenced sample was whole blood. The source of these receptors is an adult who was a healthcare worker with PCR-confirmed SARS-CoV-2 infection or an uninfected control (not recorded which).

The genes are TRBV4-3 and TRBJ1-1; D is ambiguous. CDR1 and CDR2 from the germline V gene are LGHNA and YSLEER. The CDR3 loop spans 15 amino acids. V lost 1 base to trimming and J lost 3 bases, with 12 bases between them. CDR3 sequence reads: CASSQGPGGDTEAFF. The CDR3 DNA sequence: TGCGCCAGCAGCCAAGGGCCCGGTGGGGACACTGAAGCTTTCTTT.

The table lists this clonotype with a few counts. The CDR3 spells CASSPGTRSGYEQYF. In DNA form, the CDR3 reads TGTGCCAGCAGTCCGGGGACACGTTCGGGCTACGAGCAGTACTTC. The V and J genes are TRBV28 and TRBJ2-7, with a possible D match to TRBD1 (6 bases). Germline values: CDR1 MDHEN, CDR2 SYDVKM. Trimming removed 5 bases from V and 3 bases from J, with 17 bases in between. The CDR3 totals 15 residues.

This clonotype was counted ten times or more. The gene calls are TRBV12-3 or TRBV12-4 and TRBJ1-6; 8 nucleotides agree with TRBD1. Trimming cost V 3 bases and J 1 base; bases outside gene matches: 5. The CDR3 sequence is 17 residues long. The CDR3 DNA reads as TGTGCCAGCAGTTTTGGGACAGGTGGTTCCTATAATTCACCCCTCCACTTT. Translation: CASSFGTGGSYNSPLHF.

This clonotype was observed a handful of times. The chain uses TRBV6-5 and TRBJ2-1, with D perhaps TRBD2 (5 bases). This CDR3 is built from 15 residues. V was shortened by 4 bases and J by 4 bases, with 14 bases between the two germline ends. Per the germline V gene, CDR1 is MNHEY and CDR2 is SVGAGI. CDR3 coding DNA: TGTGCCAGCAGTTTGAAACGAAGAGGGTACAATGAGCAGTTCTTC. This codes for CASSLKRRGYNEQFF.

This CDR3 reads CASSRTARSSYEQYF. The CDR3 DNA is TGTGCCAGCAGCCGGACAGCCAGGAGCTCCTACGAGCAGTACTTC. The chain combines TRBV6-6 with TRBJ2-7; D is possibly TRBD1 (6 bases). The CDR3 covers 15 residues. Germline V gives CDR1 MNHNY, CDR2 SVGAGI (reference sequence). V shed 6 bases and J shed 0 bases, with 15 bases lying between them.

This clonotype was observed at least ten times. The chain employs TRBV19 and TRBJ2-1, with D possibly being TRBD1 or TRBD2 (6 bases each). The CDR3 consists of 15 residues. V dropped 0 bases and J dropped 6 bases, with 12 bases sitting between them. Per the germline V gene, CDR1 is LNHDA and CDR2 is SQIVND (reference sequence). The CDR3, as DNA: TGTGCCAGTAGTATAGATCCCGGGGGCATCAATGAGCAGTTCTTC. Translation: CASSIDPGGINEQFF.

Only a few counts were recorded for this clonotype. The V and J genes are TRBV3-1 and TRBJ2-1, with D perhaps matching TRBD1 or TRBD2 (5 bases each). The CDR3 sequence is 14 residues long. V was clipped by 4 bases and J by 8 bases, with 15 bases between them. Germline V gene data show CDR1 as LGHDT and CDR2 as YNNKEL (reference sequence). CDR3 in DNA: TGTGCCAGCAGCCCCTCCCGCAGGGACGATGAGCAGTTCTTC. It is translated as CASSPSRRDDEQFF.